This T cell receptor (beta chain) was recorded in a study of T cells in Graves' hyperthyroidism and ophthalmopathy. The V gene end was trimmed by 4 bases and the J gene end by 4 bases; junction bases not matched to a gene: 16. The CDR3 is 17 amino acids. Germline lookup yields CDR1 MNHNS and CDR2 SASEGT. The source material, RNA transcripts, was used to amplify TCR beta CDR3 regions. First-round RT-PCR targeting the TCR CDR3 was performed with the HTBI primer set. TCRdb independently ran MiXCR on the multiplex PCR reads; one entry per CDR3 protein. The sample consists of 490,000 or so distinct CDR3 sequences, about 20% of them appearing once.

The sample taken for sequencing was blood. The chain links TRBV6-1 to TRBJ2-7, with 7 bases aligning to TRBD1. The TCR was taken from a man aged 35-49 years with Graves' ophthalmopathy. CDR3 amino acids: CASSASTTGLAGYEQYF. As DNA, the CDR3 is TGTGCCAGCAGTGCCTCAACGACAGGGCTTGCGGGTTACGAGCAGTACTTC.